The clone carrying this T cell receptor (beta chain) was detected only a few times. Its antigen is as yet unknown. Germline-derived CDR1 and CDR2 are SEHNR and FQNEAQ (reference sequence). The length of the CDR3 is 14 residues. Trimming stripped 1 base from V and 6 bases from J, with 10 bases between. A single record per CDR3 protein comes from TCRdb applying MiXCR to the reads. The repertoire has approximately 730,000 distinct CDR3 sequences, almost 30% of them found once; the top ten carry 10% to 15%. These data are taken from a study of T cell repertoires in cytomegalovirus infection. Overall study results and limits: The ex vivo response showed dominance by HLA-C-restricted CMV-specific TCR beta clonotypes.

This TCR was recovered from a human donor in good health (CMV status not recorded). Some clones in this sample may be carry-over from other donors' samples. The material sequenced was cultured CD8+ T cells from PBMCs, taken from culture after CMV antigen stimulation. The chain employs TRBV7-9 and TRBJ2-1; D possibly matches TRBD1 or TRBD2 (6 bases each). This CDR3 reads CASSLEGGFNEQFF. The CDR3 DNA is TGTGCCAGCAGCTTAGAAGGGGGGTTCAATGAGCAGTTCTTC.